This T cell receptor (beta chain) appears in the sequencing data of a study of human T cells and chemical hapten exposure (dated by TCRdb to 2020 to 2022). For context, the study as a whole: For sensitization, 2% DPC in acetone was applied to an approximately 2 cm by approximately 2 cm area of upper inner arm skin. Weekly therapeutic DPC doses were additionally applied to the scalp of patients throughout the roughly 25-week study period. Patch testing was done on the upper back using Finn chambers containing 0.01% DPC, and results were scored after 6 days according to International Contact Dermatitis Research Group standards. The mostly female patient cohort included alopecia areata with under or over 50% scalp involvement, alopecia totalis and alopecia universalis. The libraries were sequenced as a pool, and the TCR yield per sample differed mostly because of small variations in library volumes within the pool. This study followed changes in the peripheral blood TCR repertoire in vivo during primary and secondary sensitization of alopecia patients to the hapten diphenylcyclopropenone (DPC). Blood samples were taken from patients before sensitization (week 0) and at 2, 6 and about 24 weeks after DPC sensitization. Twenty-nine alopecia patients gave blood for TCR sequencing at one to four time points (pre-sensitization, 2, 6 and 24 weeks).

Study-wide findings and limitations: Expanded TCRs formed significantly more large CDR3 similarity clusters than pre-sensitization or healthy control sets, consistent with antigen-driven responses. DPC sensitization did not change how many TCRs were above 1 in 1000 frequency, and no evidence was found of alterations in global repertoire structure. Repeated subsampling changed both the strength of the expansion versus patch-test correlation and the threshold at which the correlation became significant. Alopecia, a presumed autoimmune disease, was present in all patients, so the immune response of the patients might differ from that of healthy individuals. The number of PT1 expanded TCRs positively correlated with patch test score, significant at thresholds 8, 16 and 32 but not 4.

The library was produced with RACE. The reads were generated on a NextSeq 500. During library preparation, unique molecular identifiers were attached to individual cDNA molecules so that TCRs could be counted in a quantitative, reproducible way. From each blood RNA sample, both TCR alpha and TCR beta chains were sequenced. The study's own analysis went as follows. A median of about 87,000 TCRs per sample was observed, with a range of about 23,224 to 750,000. V, J and CDR3 annotation of the TCR reads was performed with the Decombinator software suite. To make PS versus PT1 abundance plots, every sample was subsampled to the same number of TCRs (28,000). TCRs were defined as expanded if absent before sensitization and observed at least eight times at the 2-week time point. TCRdb itself trimmed the public reads at Q25 with fastp, ran MiXCR and retained productive beta chains. Each CDR3 protein appears once, grouped with its most common genes and DNA. In this record, the V and J calls reflect TCRdb's handling and not the investigators' own analysis. The sample records 80,000 to 100,000 distinct CDR3 sequences, 9.5% to 15% of which are singletons. Together, the top ten hold 2.1% of the sample.

Concerning this clonotype itself: Its specific antigen is unknown. It has no much larger one-base neighbor in the sample; base qualities were not kept.

The sample's time point label is to be understood as: patch test 1, 2 weeks after DPC sensitization. The sample's treatment or condition label, decoded: therapeutic diphenylcyclopropenone sensitization with weekly scalp DPC. At every patch-test visit, the blood draw took place before the patch test was put on. Patients were eligible if aged 18 to 70, diagnosed with alopecia and judged suitable for DPC therapy, and pregnant patients were excluded. Unfractionated whole blood was collected in Tempus Blood RNA tubes, and total RNA was extracted from that blood. The germline V gene gives CDR1 as MDHEN and CDR2 as SYDVKM. The CDR3 numbers 12 residues from cysteine through phenylalanine. Solely the CDR3 DNA is kept, with 36 bases framed from the first base. V and J lose 6 bases and 5 bases, and a span of 10 bases separates them.

The sample here was whole blood, taken in connection with sensitization to the hapten diphenylcyclopropenone (DPC). This TCR derives from a woman between 40 and 50 years old with alopecia areata. Some clones in this sample may be carry-over from other donors' samples. The sequence joins TRBV28 to TRBJ1-1; tentative D gene TRBD1, with 6 bases matching. The CDR3 is CASRPDRTEAFF. The base sequence is TGTGCCAGCAGACCCGACAGGACTGAAGCTTTCTTT. Supplemented by the reference TRBV28 and TRBJ1-1 proteins around the CDR3, the complete variable domain is DVKVTQSSRYLVKRTGEKVFLECVQDMDHENMFWYRQDPGLGLRLIYFSYDVKMKEKGDIPEGYSVSREKKERFSLILESASTNQTSMYLCASRPDRTEAFFGQGTRLTVV.